The 26 T cell receptor beta chains presented below share a single source sample, sequenced in a study of shared clonotypes between healthy human individuals. Produced via immunoSEQ multiplex PCR; TCRdb's table is partial and in-frame only. The sample includes about 2 million clones, 85% to 95% seen only once; the top ten take 0.1% to 0.15%. The sample was naive CD4+ T cells sorted from blood. Subset indicated: CD45RA+ positively selected. These receptors were taken from a man in his late teens or twenties in good health.

This sequence joins TRBV7-8 and TRBJ2-7, with TRBD2 matching over 12 bases. There are 15 residues in the CDR3. V was clipped by 5 bases and J by 7 bases; unmatched bases: 9. In germline, CDR1 is SGHVS, CDR2 FQNEAQ. CDR3 in DNA: TGTGCCAGCAGCGGAGGACTAGCGGGAAAGTATGAGCAGTACTTC. It codes for CASSGGLAGKYEQYF.

The chain recombines TRBV27 with TRBJ1-5; 9 bases agree with TRBD1. The germline V gene encodes CDR1 MNHEY and CDR2 SMNVEV (reference sequence). The length of the CDR3 is 19 residues. V lost 5 bases to trimming and J lost 5 bases; unmatched junction nucleotides: 19. CDR3 bases: TGTGCCAGCAGTACTCCCCGGGACAGGGATCTTCTTGCTGATCAGCCCCAGCATTTT. This sequence encodes CASSTPRDRDLLADQPQHF.

About this clone itself: Other DNA sequences from this sample encode an identical CDR3 as well. The chain links TRBV6-5 to TRBJ2-5; D ambiguous. Deletions cut 4 bases from V and 0 bases from J, with 6 bases between. CDR3 length equals 13 residues. Germline assignment: CDR1 MNHEY and CDR2 SVGAGI. Here the CDR3 DNA reads TGTGCCAGCAGTTCTGGGTACCAAGAGACCCAGTACTTC. Its translation: CASSSGYQETQYF.

Remarks on this clone: This same CDR3 is encoded by further DNA sequences in the sample. The rearrangement joins TRBV6-6 to TRBJ2-7; D uncertain. Germline assignment: CDR1 MNHNY and CDR2 SVGAGI (reference sequence). The length of the CDR3 is 12 residues. V lost 5 bases to trimming and J lost 2 bases, with 7 bases between them. The CDR3 protein is CASSPGAYEQYF. The CDR3 DNA follows: TGTGCCAGCAGTCCCGGAGCCTACGAGCAGTACTTC.

The chain couples TRBV7-6 to TRBJ2-2; 11 bases match TRBD1. Germline V lookup: CDR1 SGHVS, CDR2 FNYEAQ. The CDR3 extends over 16 amino acids. V shed 1 base, J shed 5 bases, and the junction held 3 bases outside the gene matches. The CDR3 coding sequence is TGTGCCAGCAGCTTAGGGACAGGGGGCTTGACCGGGGAGCTGTTTTTT. Amino acid sequence: CASSLGTGGLTGELFF.

This rearrangement joins TRBV9 to TRBJ1-1; D may be TRBD1 (5 bases). The CDR3 runs to 15 residues. The ends were cut back, 0 bases at V and 7 bases at J, with 16 bases in the middle. Germline V gene data show CDR1 as SGDLS and CDR2 as YYNGEE. CDR3 nucleotides: TGTGCCAGCAGCGTAGCCTCTGACGGGACGGGTGAAGCTTTCTTT. Translation gives CASSVASDGTGEAFF.

The rearrangement links TRBV10-3 to TRBJ2-7; 15 nucleotides align to TRBD2. This CDR3 region has 16 residues. Germline CDR1 reads ENHRY; CDR2 reads SYGVKD. V was clipped by 3 bases and J by 5 bases; unmatched bases: 5. CDR3 sequence: CAISDIGLAGGDEQYF. The CDR3 nucleotides are TGTGCCATCAGTGACATCGGACTAGCGGGAGGGGACGAGCAGTACTTC.

This chain connects TRBV10-3 to TRBJ2-3; 14 nucleotides agree with TRBD2. J lost 4 bases, V lost 4 bases, and 4 bases had no gene match. The CDR3 runs to 16 residues. CDR1 and CDR2 (germline): ENHRY, SYGVKD. The DNA for the CDR3 is TGTGCCATCAGTGGGGGGACTAGCGGGAGATCAGATACGCAGTATTTT. Its translation is CAISGGTSGRSDTQYF.

The V and J genes are TRBV30 and TRBJ2-2; TRBD2 matches at 7 bases. The CDR3 extends over 15 amino acids. Germline V lookup: CDR1 GTSNPN, CDR2 SVGIG (reference sequence). Trimming removed 3 bases from V and 2 bases from J; junction bases left unmatched: 6. The chain's CDR3 is CAWRYSGFNTGELFF. The CDR3 region has the DNA TGTGCCTGGAGGTATAGCGGGTTTAACACCGGGGAGCTGTTTTTT.

This sequence joins TRBV5-4 and TRBJ2-7; TRBD1 matches 10 bases. Trimming took 1 base from V and 5 from J; bases not matched to a gene: 6. The CDR3 sequence is 15 residues long. Germline CDR1 SGHNT, CDR2 YYREEE (reference sequence). In nucleotides, the CDR3 is TGTGCCAGCAGCTTGTCACCGGGACAGGGGCACGAGCAGTACTTC. Protein sequence: CASSLSPGQGHEQYF. Based on the CDR3 plus reference TRBV5-4 and TRBJ2-7, the full variable domain is ETGVTQSPTHLIKTRGQQVTLRCSSQSGHNTVSWYQQALGQGPQFIFQYYREEENGRGNFPPRFSGLQFPNYSSELNVNALELDDSALYLCASSLSPGQGHEQYFGPGTRLTVT.

This chain uses TRBV7-2 with TRBJ2-5; 7 bases are a match to TRBD1. Per germline, CDR1 SGHTA and CDR2 FQGNSA. V was clipped by 3 bases and J by 5 bases; unmatched bases: 6. The CDR3 has 14 amino acids. CDR3 nucleotides: TGTGCCAGCAGCTTGGACAGGCTCGGGGAGACCCAGTACTTC. Translated: CASSLDRLGETQYF.

The chain carries TRBV6-4 and TRBJ2-5; D unresolved. V was cut by 8 bases and J by 0 bases, with 10 bases left in between. CDR1 MRHNA and CDR2 SNTAGT come from the germline V gene. This CDR3 is 13 amino acids long. In DNA, the CDR3 is TGTGCCAGCCACAGAGTGTACCAAGAGACCCAGTACTTC. This codes for CASHRVYQETQYF.

The chain has TRBV6-1 and TRBJ2-1, with no clear D. The CDR3 runs 12 residues. CDR1 is MNHNS, CDR2 SASEGT, per germline. Trimming pared 10 bases from V and 4 bases from J, leaving 11 bases between. CDR3 nucleotides: TGTGCCACCCCGCGTGCGTACAATGAGCAGTTCTTC. This encodes CATPRAYNEQFF.

The V gene is TRBV21-1, the J gene TRBJ1-6. TRBV21-1 is a listed pseudogene. This CDR3 comprises 13 residues. The CDR3 here is CASSKAKGSPLHF. The CDR3 region has the DNA TGTGCCAGCAGCAAAGCTAAAGGGTCACCCCTCCACTTT.

This chain uses TRBV6-5 with TRBJ1-5; D uncertain. Trimming pared 2 bases from V and 7 bases from J, leaving 9 bases between. Germline V gene lookup returns CDR1 MNHEY and CDR2 SVGAGI. This CDR3 has 13 residues. CDR3: CASSYVRGQPQHF. The CDR3 bases are TGTGCCAGCAGTTACGTTCGGGGACAGCCCCAGCATTTT.

This chain joins TRBV5-6 and TRBJ2-1, with D perhaps TRBD1 (5 bases). Looked up from germline, CDR1 is SGHDT and CDR2 is YYEEEE. Trimming left V 0 bases short and J 9 bases short, with 7 bases between. This CDR3 contains 12 residues. The CDR3 DNA follows: TGTGCCAGCAGCTTGGGGACACCTGAGCAGTTCTTC. This gives the protein CASSLGTPEQFF.

The chain joins TRBV18 to TRBJ2-7; weak D call: TRBD1 (6 bases). This CDR3 is built from 13 residues. Germline-derived CDR1 and CDR2 are KGHSH and LQKENI. Trimming removed 4 bases at V and 4 bases at J, with 11 bases between. The CDR3 sequence is CASSRDRLYEQYF. The CDR3 bases are TGTGCCAGCTCACGAGACAGGCTATACGAGCAGTACTTC.

The V and J genes are TRBV5-6 and TRBJ2-7, with no clear D. This CDR3 has 17 residues. Germline CDR1 SGHDT, CDR2 YYEEEE. Trimming removed 1 base at V and 1 base at J, with 18 bases between. The CDR3 DNA reads as TGTGCCAGCAGCTTGTATATCCGGGCAGCCCTATCCTACGAGCAGTACTTC. Translation gives CASSLYIRAALSYEQYF.

The chain joins TRBV6-5 to TRBJ2-1; 8 bases agree with TRBD2. V dropped 4 bases and J dropped 6; count of bases not matched to a gene: 5. From germline, CDR1 is MNHEY and CDR2 SVGAGI. There are 14 residues in the CDR3. The DNA for the CDR3 is TGTGCCAGCAGTTCCAGCGGGAGCTCCAATGAGCAGTTCTTC. It translates to CASSSSGSSNEQFF.

The chain combines TRBV5-5 with TRBJ2-3, with TRBD1 matching 11 bases. After removal of 3 bases from V and 2 bases from J, the junction contained 5 bases not matched to a gene. Looked up from germline, CDR1 is SGHKS and CDR2 is YYEKEE (reference sequence). The CDR3 length is 16 residues. The CDR3 coding sequence is TGTGCCAGCAGCTACGGACAGGGGGCGCCCACAGATACGCAGTATTTT. This sequence encodes CASSYGQGAPTDTQYF.

This sequence joins TRBV19 and TRBJ2-3, with 9 bases that match TRBD1. Germline values: CDR1 LNHDA, CDR2 SQIVND (reference sequence). V shed 3 bases, J shed 3 bases, and the junction held 7 bases outside the gene matches. The CDR3 loop spans 16 amino acids. The CDR3 DNA sequence: TGTGCCAGTAGTATTCCGGGGACAGGGCAAACAGATACGCAGTATTTT. It yields the protein CASSIPGTGQTDTQYF.

The chain has TRBV11-3 and TRBJ2-3, with 7 nucleotides matching TRBD1. The length of the CDR3 is 17 residues. V lost 2 bases, J lost 2 bases, and 10 bases stayed unmatched. The germline V gene encodes CDR1 SGHNT and CDR2 YENEEA. The CDR3 DNA reads as TGTGCCAGCAGCTTAAATAGGTGGCAGGGGGACACAGATACGCAGTATTTT. Translated, it gives CASSLNRWQGDTDTQYF.

This clone was counted once. The gene calls are TRBV5-4 and TRBJ2-7; TRBD1 matches 7 bases. Looked up from germline, CDR1 is SGHNT and CDR2 is YYREEE (reference sequence). The CDR3 is 16 residues long. The ends lost 4 bases at V and 3 bases at J; junction bases unmatched: 13. CDR3 sequence: CASSGQVGQSIYEQYF. The CDR3 DNA follows: TGTGCCAGCAGCGGACAGGTGGGGCAGTCGATCTACGAGCAGTACTTC.

The chain uses TRBV9 and TRBJ1-6; D not resolved. The CDR3 totals 13 residues. V was pared by 0 bases and J by 9 bases, with 7 bases between. Germline loops: CDR1 SGDLS, CDR2 YYNGEE. The CDR3 sequence is CASSVEESSPLHF. In nucleotides, the CDR3 is TGTGCCAGCAGCGTAGAAGAGAGTTCACCCCTCCACTTT.

This chain connects TRBV6-5 to TRBJ2-7; TRBD2 matches at 10 bases. After removal of 0 bases from V and 3 bases from J, the junction contained 5 bases not matched to a gene. The V gene's germline CDR1 is MNHEY and CDR2 SVGAGI. The CDR3 has 16 amino acids. In nucleotides, the CDR3 is TGTGCCAGCAGTTACTCCTCGACTAGCGGGTACTACGAGCAGTACTTC. Its protein is CASSYSSTSGYYEQYF.

A note on this clone: The junction shows a germline mismatch at one end, possibly a read error. This sequence joins TRBV2 and TRBJ1-1, with D hard to call. Germline CDR1 is SNHLY and CDR2 is FYNNEI. This CDR3 contains 13 residues. This CDR3 is CASSQGRLFEAFF. DNA for the CDR3: TGCGCCAGCAGCCAAGGCAGACTATTTGAAGCTTTCTTT. Based on the CDR3 plus reference TRBV2 and TRBJ1-1, the full variable domain is EPEVTQTPSHQVTQMGQEVILRCVPISNHLYFYWYRQILGQKVEFLVSFYNNEISEKSEIFDDQFSVERPDGSNFTLKIRSTKLEDSAMYFCASSQGRLFEAFFGQGTRLTVV.